Here is one TCR beta chain with its context. Its cognate antigen is unknown. Sequencing used immunoSEQ multiplex PCR; TCRdb keeps in-frame clones, though not all of them. The sample lists around 140,000 clones, 80% to 90% occurring once. This sample is drawn from a study of T cell responses to AZD1222 COVID-19 vaccine. Study-level points and caveats: Unmutated variant regions reportedly attract nearly half of all spike-specific TCRs. Spike-specific TCR breadth and depth grew following two AZD1222 doses. Repertoires were obtained solely post-peak T cell response.

The clonotype originates from an adult in good health. Sequenced material: peripheral blood, taken on day 0 of AZD1222 vaccination.

Written as DNA, the CDR3 is TGTGCCAGCAGCCAGTGGACGGTGAACACTGAAGCTTTCTTT. Amino acid sequence: CASSQWTVNTEAFF. The V gene is TRBV16, the J gene TRBJ1-1; D is uncertain. The CDR3 loop spans 14 amino acids. With 3 bases removed from V and 0 bases from J, the gap between germline ends came to 8 bases. Germline lookup yields CDR1 KGHSY and CDR2 FQNENV.